These 21 T cell receptor beta chains originate from one sample sequenced in a study of cytomegalovirus exposure and HLA in healthy donors. PCR involved 60 Vbeta and 13 Jbeta primers. Data came from immunoSEQ multiplex PCR; TCRdb stores just in-frame clones and leaves some out. Among some 160,000 clones listed, around nine tenths were seen once. Sample: PBMCs. These receptors were collected from a woman younger than 35 in good health and CMV-seronegative.

The chain has TRBV2 and TRBJ2-6, with 9 bases lining up with TRBD2. This CDR3 is 17 amino acids long. The germline V gene encodes CDR1 SNHLY and CDR2 FYNNEI. J lost 1 base, V lost 4 bases, and 5 bases had no gene match. This CDR3 reads CASSGPSGKSGANVLTF. CDR3 coding DNA: TGTGCCAGCAGTGGCCCTAGCGGGAAGTCTGGGGCCAACGTCCTGACTTTC.

The chain recombines TRBV6-5 with TRBJ2-1; no firm D call. The germline gives CDR1 MNHEY, CDR2 SVGAGI. CDR3 length: 15 residues. Deletions cut 5 bases from V and 4 bases from J, with 15 bases between. The CDR3 region has the DNA TGTGCCAGCAGTCCCTTGCATAAGCCGTACAATGAGCAGTTCTTC. It yields the protein CASSPLHKPYNEQFF.

The chain joins TRBV6-1 to TRBJ1-1; 8 nucleotides align to TRBD1. Germline CDR1 reads MNHNS; CDR2 reads SASEGT. The ends lost 4 bases at V and 3 bases at J; junction bases unmatched: 4. The CDR3 extends over 14 amino acids. CDR3 amino acids: CASSVQGADTEAFF. CDR3 DNA: TGTGCCAGCAGTGTTCAGGGGGCAGACACTGAAGCTTTCTTT.

V and J are TRBV7-6 and TRBJ1-1; 7 bases are shared with TRBD1. The germline V gene encodes CDR1 SGHVS and CDR2 FNYEAQ. CDR3 size: 13 residues. J lost 5 bases, V lost 2 bases, and 2 bases had no gene match. CDR3 in DNA: TGTGCCAGCAGCTTATCGGGACAGACTGAAGCTTTCTTT. The encoded protein is CASSLSGQTEAFF.

The chain employs TRBV9 and TRBJ1-1, with no clear D. V was clipped by 6 bases and J by 4 bases, with 13 bases between them. CDR1 SGDLS and CDR2 YYNGEE come from the germline V gene. CDR3 size: 13 residues. This CDR3 is CASNSNPSTEAFF. The CDR3 region has the DNA TGTGCCAGCAACAGCAACCCCAGCACTGAAGCTTTCTTT.

The CDR3 spells CATQLTRTRSYNEQFF. The CDR3 DNA follows: TGTGCCACCCAACTCACACGGACACGCTCCTACAATGAGCAGTTCTTC. The chain recombines TRBV5-6 with TRBJ2-1; D perhaps matches TRBD1 (5 bases). This CDR3 comprises 16 residues. CDR1 is SGHDT, CDR2 YYEEEE, per germline. With 9 bases removed from V and 0 bases from J, the gap between germline ends came to 19 bases.

This rearrangement joins TRBV28 to TRBJ1-2, with a tentative D call TRBD1 (6 bases). CDR3 length: 15 residues. The V end lost 6 bases, the J end lost 1 base, and 15 bases lay between the germline ends. Germline values: CDR1 MDHEN, CDR2 SYDVKM. The CDR3, as DNA: TGTGCCAGCAGAGAAGAGACAGGAGGTAACTATGGCTACACCTTC. Residues: CASREETGGNYGYTF.

The CDR3 reads CASSLPLLGGTEAFF. The CDR3 DNA sequence: TGTGCCAGCAGTTTACCACTATTGGGAGGCACTGAAGCTTTCTTT. The chain employs TRBV28 and TRBJ1-1, with D unresolved. CDR3 length equals 15 residues. CDR1 and CDR2 (germline): MDHEN, SYDVKM. Trimming took 2 bases from V and 4 from J, leaving 14 bases between them.

The V gene is TRBV5-4, the J gene TRBJ2-7; the match to TRBD1 covers 9 bases. CDR1 SGHNT and CDR2 YYREEE come from the germline V gene (reference sequence). With V trimmed by 3 bases and J by 7 bases, 11 bases remained unmatched. This CDR3 contains 15 residues. CDR3 nucleotide sequence: TGTGCCAGCAGCTGGACCGGGACAGGGAATAGGGAGCAGTACTTC. Amino acids: CASSWTGTGNREQYF. Variable domain in full (rest from reference TRBV5-4 and TRBJ2-7): ETGVTQSPTHLIKTRGQQVTLRCSSQSGHNTVSWYQQALGQGPQFIFQYYREEENGRGNFPPRFSGLQFPNYSSELNVNALELDDSALYLCASSWTGTGNREQYFGPGTRLTVT.

This sequence joins TRBV28 and TRBJ1-4; TRBD1 aligns across 9 bases. In germline, CDR1 is MDHEN, CDR2 SYDVKM. There are 15 residues in the CDR3. V lost 8 bases to trimming and J lost 10 bases; unmatched junction nucleotides: 14. CDR3 sequence reads: CASGTRGQGLGKLFF. For the CDR3, the DNA is TGTGCCAGCGGAACTCGGGGACAGGGTCTAGGAAAACTGTTTTTT. Full variable domain (remainder filled in from reference TRBV28 and TRBJ1-4): DVKVTQSSRYLVKRTGEKVFLECVQDMDHENMFWYRQDPGLGLRLIYFSYDVKMKEKGDIPEGYSVSREKKERFSLILESASTNQTSMYLCASGTRGQGLGKLFFGSGTQLSVL.

The V and J genes are TRBV27 and TRBJ2-5, with D possibly TRBD2 on 6 matching bases. This CDR3 spans 14 amino acids. Germline CDR1 and CDR2: MNHEY and SMNVEV (reference sequence). The germline V and J ends were trimmed by 3 bases and 4 bases, with 12 bases remaining between them. Here the CDR3 DNA reads TGTGCCAGCAGTTTCCGGGACTTCGGAGAGACCCAGTACTTC. Its protein is CASSFRDFGETQYF.

The genes are TRBV11-2 and TRBJ2-1, with TRBD2 matching over 8 bases. This CDR3 is built from 16 residues. J was trimmed by 6 bases and V by 7 bases; bases with no gene match: 14. Germline CDR1 reads SGHAT; CDR2 reads FQNNGV. The CDR3 spells CASKTISGRASNEQFF. CDR3 coding DNA: TGTGCCAGCAAAACAATATCCGGGAGGGCCTCCAATGAGCAGTTCTTC.

J is TRBJ2-3 and V is TRBV30; 7 nucleotides line up with TRBD2. The CDR3 contains 14 residues. Looked up from germline, CDR1 is GTSNPN and CDR2 is SVGIG (reference sequence). The ends lost 0 bases at V and 2 bases at J; junction bases unmatched: 2. This CDR3 reads CAWSVGGNTDTQYF. DNA of the CDR3: TGTGCCTGGAGTGTGGGGGGGAACACAGATACGCAGTATTTT.

The chain is built from TRBV29-1 and TRBJ1-3; maybe TRBD1 (5 bases). Germline CDR1 and CDR2: SQVTM and ANQGSEA. The CDR3 runs 15 residues. Trimming took 6 bases from V and 0 from J, leaving 15 bases between them. The CDR3 bases are TGCAGCGTCGCGTTACAGGCCCTCTCTGGAAACACCATATATTTT. Protein sequence: CSVALQALSGNTIYF.

This chain joins TRBV27 and TRBJ2-7; 9 bases agree with TRBD2. Germline V lookup: CDR1 MNHEY, CDR2 SMNVEV (reference sequence). The CDR3 runs to 14 residues. V gave up 5 bases and J gave up 5 bases; unmatched junction bases: 7. In DNA form, the CDR3 reads TGTGCCAGCAGTCAAAGCGGGAGGAGGGACGAGCAGTACTTC. The encoded protein is CASSQSGRRDEQYF.

This sequence joins TRBV6-6 and TRBJ1-1; D uncertain. The CDR3 has 14 amino acids. Germline assignment: CDR1 MNHNY and CDR2 SVGAGI (reference sequence). Trimming removed 0 bases at V and 1 base at J, with 6 bases between. CDR3 loop: CASSYSAGNTEAFF. The CDR3 DNA is TGTGCCAGCAGTTACTCGGCGGGGAACACTGAAGCTTTCTTT.

The chain has TRBV5-1 and TRBJ1-2; D might be TRBD1 (5 bases). CDR3 length equals 14 residues. The germline V gene encodes CDR1 SGHRS and CDR2 YFSETQ. With 0 bases removed from V and 5 bases from J, the gap between germline ends came to 11 bases. The CDR3, as DNA: TGCGCCAGCAGCTTGGACGGTCAGGGATATGGCTACACCTTC. This encodes CASSLDGQGYGYTF.

The chain couples TRBV28 to TRBJ2-7, with 11 bases fitting TRBD2. This CDR3 contains 14 residues. The germline V gene has CDR1 MDHEN and CDR2 SYDVKM. The J segment lost 3 bases and the V segment lost 10 bases, leaving 8 bases of the junction unmatched. This chain's CDR3 is CATIGTSGSYEQYF. As DNA, the CDR3 is TGTGCCACCATAGGGACTAGCGGAAGCTACGAGCAGTACTTC.

The CDR3 reads CASSLVGMGYTF. CDR3 nucleotides: TGTGCCAGCAGCTTAGTCGGTATGGGCTACACCTTC. V is TRBV7-9 and J is TRBJ1-2; D gene ambiguous. Germline V CDR1 and CDR2: SEHNR, FQNEAQ (reference sequence). CDR3 length: 12 residues. Trimming stripped 1 base from V and 8 bases from J, with 8 bases between.

This clone was seen a single time. The gene calls are TRBV7-8 and TRBJ1-4; possibly TRBD1 for D (6 bases). The CDR3 is made up of 17 amino acids. Per the germline V gene, CDR1 is SGHVS and CDR2 is FQNEAQ. Deletions cut 6 bases from V and 7 bases from J, with 24 bases between. The CDR3 reads CASRSLYGPLGGEKLFF. CDR3 DNA: TGTGCCAGCAGGTCCCTCTATGGCCCACTAGGGGGTGAAAAACTGTTTTTT.

This sequence joins TRBV10-3 and TRBJ2-3; D might be TRBD1 (6 bases). Trimming left V 3 bases short and J 6 bases short, with 13 bases between. Germline V lookup: CDR1 ENHRY, CDR2 SYGVKD. This CDR3 has 14 amino acids. CDR3: CAISDRGSADTQYF. CDR3 nucleotide sequence: TGTGCCATCAGTGATAGGGGGTCAGCGGATACGCAGTATTTT.